This T cell receptor beta chain stems from a study of shared clonotypes between healthy human individuals. TCRdb keeps only in-frame clones here, not all; method: immunoSEQ multiplex PCR. The data contain about 2.2 million clones, approximately 92% of them singletons. The CDR3 contains 17 residues. Trimming cost V 0 bases and J 0 bases; bases outside gene matches: 6. Germline CDR1 SGHTA, CDR2 FQGNSA. CD45RO-negative CD8 cells positively selected for CCR7 made up the naive population, which excluded terminally differentiated effector memory CD45RA+ cells. The chain combines TRBV7-2 with TRBJ1-1; TRBD1 matches 8 bases. This receptor was taken from a man between 18 and 29 years old in good health. Some clones in this sample may be carry-over from other donors' samples. Sequenced sample: naive CD8+ T cells from PBMCs. The CDR3 nucleotides read TGTGCCAGCAGCTTAGCGGACAGGGACCTGTTGAACACTGAAGCTTTCTTT. This encodes CASSLADRDLLNTEAFF. Full variable domain (remainder filled in from reference TRBV7-2 and TRBJ1-1): GAGVSQSPSNKVTEKGKDVELRCDPISGHTALYWYRQSLGQGLEFLIYFQGNSAPDKSGLPSDRFSAERTGGSVSTLTIQRTQQEDSAVYLCASSLADRDLLNTEAFFGQGTRLTVV.